Shown below are 27 T cell receptor beta chains from a single sample sequenced in a study of shared clonotypes between healthy human individuals. Using immunoSEQ multiplex PCR, the repertoire was profiled, and TCRdb retains in-frame clones only, with some absent. The table has roughly 2 million clones, over 85% seen once. The naive CD8 subset, CD45RO-negative cells positively selected for CCR7, excluded terminally differentiated effector memory CD45RA+ cells. The material sequenced was naive CD8+ T cells sorted from blood. The receptors stem from a man aged 18 to 35 in good health.

This rearrangement joins TRBV7-6 to TRBJ1-1; D is ambiguous. CDR1 SGHVS and CDR2 FNYEAQ come from the germline V gene. The germline V and J ends were trimmed by 2 bases and 6 bases, with 13 bases remaining between them. The CDR3 is made up of 14 amino acids. The CDR3 loop reads CASSLYVNAAEAFF. CDR3 sequence (DNA): TGTGCCAGCAGCTTATATGTGAATGCGGCTGAAGCTTTCTTT. Supplemented by reference TRBV7-6 and TRBJ1-1, the full variable domain reads GAGVSQSPRYKVTKRGQDVALRCDPISGHVSLYWYRQALGQGPEFLTYFNYEAQQDKSGLPNDRFSAERPEGSISTLTIQRTEQRDSAMYRCASSLYVNAAEAFFGQGTRLTVV.

The chain carries TRBV6-6 and TRBJ2-5; D may be TRBD1 or TRBD2 (5 bases each). The germline V and J ends were trimmed by 3 bases and 12 bases, with 14 bases remaining between them. CDR1 and CDR2 (germline): MNHNY, SVGAGI (reference sequence). The CDR3 runs 12 residues. The CDR3 protein is CASSYVRDHEYF. CDR3 DNA sequence: TGTGCCAGCAGTTATGTAAGGGACCACGAGTACTTC.

The chain uses TRBV19 and TRBJ1-5; 7 nucleotides line up with TRBD1. The CDR3 extends over 14 amino acids. Germline trimming cut 6 bases from V and 7 bases from J; bases unmatched to any gene: 9. Looked up from germline, CDR1 is LNHDA and CDR2 is SQIVND (reference sequence). CDR3 bases: TGTGCCAGTAGCCTAGGGACAGTGACACAGCCCCAGCATTTT. This codes for CASSLGTVTQPQHF.

This rearrangement joins TRBV27 to TRBJ2-7, with 10 bases fitting TRBD1. CDR3 length equals 17 residues. CDR1 and CDR2 (germline): MNHEY, SMNVEV (reference sequence). The V gene end was trimmed by 5 bases and the J gene end by 3 bases; junction bases not matched to a gene: 13. CDR3 in amino acids: CASSPLTGTGVGYEQYF. The CDR3 DNA is TGTGCCAGCAGTCCACTTACCGGGACAGGGGTCGGCTACGAGCAGTACTTC.

Comments on this clone: Additional DNA sequences in this sample encode the identical CDR3. The V gene is TRBV9, the J gene TRBJ2-7, with TRBD2 as a possible D gene (6 bases). The germline V and J ends were trimmed by 2 bases and 4 bases, with 13 bases remaining between them. CDR3 length equals 14 residues. CDR1 and CDR2 from the germline V gene are SGDLS and YYNGEE. CDR3 coding DNA: TGTGCCAGCAGCGTGGCGGGGAGCGATTACGAGCAGTACTTC. Its translation: CASSVAGSDYEQYF.

This sequence joins TRBV2 and TRBJ2-7; D may be TRBD2 (5 bases). The germline V gene has CDR1 SNHLY and CDR2 FYNNEI. The CDR3 spans 16 residues. With 7 bases removed from V and 1 base from J, the gap between germline ends came to 20 bases. CDR3 region: CASMTAGSILSYEQYF. The CDR3 nucleotides read TGTGCCAGCATGACTGCGGGCTCAATCCTATCCTACGAGCAGTACTTC.

This sequence joins TRBV6-1 and TRBJ2-5; 7 nucleotides match TRBD2. The CDR3 has 18 amino acids. V shed 1 base and J 2 bases; nucleotides not matched to a gene: 13. The V gene's germline CDR1 is MNHNS and CDR2 SASEGT. CDR3 coding DNA: TGTGCCAGCAGTGAAGGGTCGTTCAGGCGGGGGATACAAGAGACCCAGTACTTC. Amino acid sequence: CASSEGSFRRGIQETQYF.

This rearrangement joins TRBV28 to TRBJ2-2, with D perhaps TRBD1 (5 bases). CDR1 and CDR2 from the germline V gene are MDHEN and SYDVKM. This CDR3 is 13 amino acids long. V was pared by 2 bases and J by 7 bases, with 8 bases between. CDR3 DNA: TGTGCCAGCAGTTTAGTAGGACACGGGGAGCTGTTTTTT. As protein: CASSLVGHGELFF.

The V and J genes are TRBV6-6 and TRBJ2-2; 11 bases fit TRBD1. The V gene's germline CDR1 is MNHNY and CDR2 SVGAGI (reference sequence). The CDR3 totals 15 residues. The V segment lost 4 bases and the J segment 6 bases; nucleotides outside the gene matches: 4. The CDR3 DNA sequence: TGTGCCAGCAGTTGGACAGGGGGCGAAGCCGGGGAGCTGTTTTTT. Its protein is CASSWTGGEAGELFF.

This sequence joins TRBV7-8 and TRBJ2-3, with D possibly matching TRBD1 (5 bases). The V end lost 4 bases, the J end lost 0 bases, and 11 bases lay between the germline ends. This CDR3 region has 15 residues. Germline values: CDR1 SGHVS, CDR2 FQNEAQ. As DNA, the CDR3 is TGTGCCAGCAGCTCTGGGGCGAGAAGCACAGATACGCAGTATTTT. Translation: CASSSGARSTDTQYF.

This chain links TRBV20-1 with TRBJ2-7; TRBD1 or TRBD2 may be the D gene (5 bases each). Germline-derived CDR1 and CDR2 are DFQATT and SNEGSKA (reference sequence). This CDR3 is built from 8 residues. V dropped 3 bases and J dropped 13 bases, with 7 bases sitting between them. The CDR3 loop reads CSASGAYF. DNA for the CDR3: TGCAGTGCTAGCGGGGCCTACTTC.

The gene calls are TRBV10-3 and TRBJ1-1; D is ambiguous. From germline, CDR1 is ENHRY and CDR2 SYGVKD. The length of the CDR3 is 14 residues. V lost 0 bases, J lost 3 bases, and 8 bases lay in between. The CDR3 DNA reads as TGTGCCATCAGTGAGTCTCGAGAGGACACTGAAGCTTTCTTT. Its translation: CAISESREDTEAFF.

This clone is a singleton in its sample. The genes are TRBV6-5 and TRBJ2-1; D is ambiguous. Germline V lookup: CDR1 MNHEY, CDR2 SVGAGI. The CDR3 runs to 15 residues. V was clipped by 2 bases and J by 7 bases, with 15 bases between them. CDR3 region: CASSYRERSFNEQFF. The CDR3 region has the DNA TGTGCCAGCAGTTACCGAGAGCGATCCTTTAATGAGCAGTTCTTC.

This clone appeared a single time. J is TRBJ2-7 and V is TRBV4-1; 9 bases line up with TRBD1. CDR1 and CDR2 (germline): MGHRA, YSYEKL. V gave up 1 base and J gave up 3 bases; unmatched junction bases: 7. This CDR3 region has 16 residues. The CDR3 region is CASSQVSGQGFYEQYF. The CDR3, as DNA: TGCGCCAGCAGCCAAGTTAGTGGACAGGGGTTCTACGAGCAGTACTTC.

The genes are TRBV10-2 and TRBJ1-5, with D unresolved. Germline V lookup: CDR1 WSHSY, CDR2 SAAADI. The CDR3 has 14 residues. V lost 2 bases, J lost 4 bases, and 9 bases lay in between. DNA for the CDR3: TGCGCCAGCAGTGAGGGTCCCCTTAATCAGCCCCAGCATTTT. This sequence encodes CASSEGPLNQPQHF.

The chain recombines TRBV7-2 with TRBJ2-7, with 13 positions matching TRBD2. The germline V gene has CDR1 SGHTA and CDR2 FQGNSA. J was trimmed by 3 bases and V by 5 bases; bases with no gene match: 7. This CDR3 is 16 amino acids long. The CDR3 region is CASSTPRTSGGYEQYF. In DNA form, the CDR3 reads TGTGCCAGCAGCACCCCCCGGACTAGCGGGGGCTACGAGCAGTACTTC.

The chain couples TRBV6-1 to TRBJ1-1; tentatively, D is TRBD1 (5 bases). V dropped 9 bases and J dropped 5 bases, with 16 bases sitting between them. Germline CDR1 reads MNHNS; CDR2 reads SASEGT. This CDR3 spans 13 amino acids. CDR3 region: CASTWGGRTEAFF. CDR3 DNA sequence: TGTGCCAGTACCTGGGGGGGTAGGACTGAAGCTTTCTTT.

The V and J genes are TRBV27 and TRBJ2-1; D is undetermined. The CDR3 is 14 residues long. Trimming took 0 bases from V and 8 from J, leaving 11 bases between them. Germline CDR1 reads MNHEY; CDR2 reads SMNVEV (reference sequence). CDR3 region: CASSLSIDWDEQFF. The CDR3 region has the DNA TGTGCCAGCAGTTTATCGATCGATTGGGATGAGCAGTTCTTC.

The V gene is TRBV5-8, the J gene TRBJ2-7; D is unclear. The CDR3 covers 11 residues. Germline-derived CDR1 and CDR2 are SGHTS and YDEGEE. V lost 6 bases and J 2 bases, leaving 6 bases between the germline ends. CDR3 loop: CASTPAYEQYF. The CDR3 region has the DNA TGTGCCAGCACCCCGGCCTACGAGCAGTACTTC.

The V and J genes are TRBV27 and TRBJ2-1, with a possible D match to TRBD2 (6 bases). Germline CDR1 MNHEY, CDR2 SMNVEV (reference sequence). The CDR3 runs 11 residues. Trimming took off 8 bases at V and 7 bases at J, with 9 bases between the two ends. CDR3 loop: CASSEGNEQFF. As DNA, the CDR3 is TGTGCCAGCTCGGAGGGAAATGAGCAGTTCTTC.

The genes are TRBV27 and TRBJ2-1, with D uncertain. V lost 5 bases to trimming and J lost 1 base, with 12 bases between them. The CDR3 has 15 amino acids. From germline, CDR1 is MNHEY and CDR2 SMNVEV (reference sequence). The CDR3 region has the DNA TGTGCCAGCAGTAGTGGCGGTACTTCCTACAATGAGCAGTTCTTC. Encoded protein: CASSSGGTSYNEQFF.

V gene TRBV6-5 combines with J gene TRBJ2-1; D possibly corresponds to TRBD2 (5 bases). CDR3 length: 15 amino acids. The germline CDR1 and CDR2 sequences are MNHEY and SVGAGI. V lost 3 bases to trimming and J lost 8 bases, with 17 bases between them. CDR3 DNA: TGTGCCAGCAGTTATTCGGGATCTCCTGGGGATGAGCAGTTCTTC. Its protein product is CASSYSGSPGDEQFF.

The V gene is TRBV5-1, the J gene TRBJ2-4, with TRBD1 matching 7 bases. The V gene's germline CDR1 is SGHRS and CDR2 YFSETQ. CDR3 size: 15 residues. Germline trimming cut 4 bases from V and 1 base from J; bases unmatched to any gene: 5. DNA for the CDR3: TGCGCCAGCAGCCTGTCACAGGGGGCCAAAAACATTCAGTACTTC. Its translation is CASSLSQGAKNIQYF.

V and J are TRBV7-9 and TRBJ1-1; no firm D call. Trimming removed 1 base from V and 0 bases from J, with 15 bases in between. Germline V lookup: CDR1 SEHNR, CDR2 FQNEAQ (reference sequence). The length of the CDR3 is 17 residues. CDR3 sequence reads: CASSLGRQDPMNTEAFF. CDR3 bases: TGTGCCAGCAGCTTAGGGCGGCAGGACCCCATGAACACTGAAGCTTTCTTT.

The chain combines TRBV5-6 with TRBJ2-7; 8 bases are shared with TRBD1. This CDR3 has 15 residues. The trim removed 4 bases at V and 0 bases at J, leaving 6 bases unmatched. Looked up from germline, CDR1 is SGHDT and CDR2 is YYEEEE. CDR3 protein: CASSPTRGLSYEQYF. CDR3 nucleotide sequence: TGTGCCAGCAGCCCGACCAGGGGGCTCTCCTACGAGCAGTACTTC.

V usage is TRBV27 and J usage is TRBJ2-3; 12 bases match TRBD1. The CDR3 covers 15 residues. Germline V gene data show CDR1 as MNHEY and CDR2 as SMNVEV (reference sequence). Germline trimming cut 4 bases from V and 6 bases from J; bases unmatched to any gene: 5. CDR3 region: CASSYGTGGADTQYF. The CDR3 coding sequence is TGTGCCAGCAGTTACGGGACAGGGGGCGCCGATACGCAGTATTTT.

Of note for this clone: Additional DNA sequences in this sample encode the identical CDR3. The chain carries TRBV5-6 and TRBJ2-7, with unresolved D. Looked up from germline, CDR1 is SGHDT and CDR2 is YYEEEE. The CDR3 is made up of 13 amino acids. The germline V and J ends were trimmed by 0 bases and 2 bases, with 6 bases remaining between them. The CDR3 reads CASSLATAYEQYF. Written as DNA, the CDR3 is TGTGCCAGCAGCTTGGCCACAGCCTACGAGCAGTACTTC.